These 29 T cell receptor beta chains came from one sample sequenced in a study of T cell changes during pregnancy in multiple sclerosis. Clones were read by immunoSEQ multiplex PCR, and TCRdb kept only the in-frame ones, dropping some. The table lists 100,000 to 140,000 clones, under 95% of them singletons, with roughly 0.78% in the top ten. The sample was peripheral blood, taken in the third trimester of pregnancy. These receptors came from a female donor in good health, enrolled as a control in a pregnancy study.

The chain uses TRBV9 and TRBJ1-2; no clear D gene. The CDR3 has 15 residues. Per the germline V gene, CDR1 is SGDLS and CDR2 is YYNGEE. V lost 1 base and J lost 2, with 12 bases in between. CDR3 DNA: TGTGCCAGCAGCGTACAGGCAGGCGTCAACTATGGCTACACCTTC. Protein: CASSVQAGVNYGYTF.

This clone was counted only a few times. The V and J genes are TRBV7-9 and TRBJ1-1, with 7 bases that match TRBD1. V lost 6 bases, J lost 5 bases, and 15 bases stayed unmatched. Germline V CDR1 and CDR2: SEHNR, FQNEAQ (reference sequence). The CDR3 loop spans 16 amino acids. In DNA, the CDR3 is TGTGCCAGCAGTCCCGGGATGACAGGGATAGGGACTGAAGCTTTCTTT. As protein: CASSPGMTGIGTEAFF.

For the CDR3, the DNA is TGTGCCAGCAGTGGGATGCGGGATCAGCCCCAGCATTTT. As protein: CASSGMRDQPQHF. The chain uses TRBV6-6 and TRBJ1-5; D remains unclear. Germline CDR1 reads MNHNY; CDR2 reads SVGAGI (reference sequence). V lost 5 bases, J lost 5 bases, and 10 bases lay in between. The CDR3 covers 13 residues.

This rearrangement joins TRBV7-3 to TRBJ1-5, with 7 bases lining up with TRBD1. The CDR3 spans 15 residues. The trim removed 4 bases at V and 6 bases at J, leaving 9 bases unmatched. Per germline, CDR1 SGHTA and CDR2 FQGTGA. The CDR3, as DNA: TGTGCCAGCAGCTCCTCTACAGGGGCAGGTCAGCCCCAGCATTTT. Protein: CASSSSTGAGQPQHF.

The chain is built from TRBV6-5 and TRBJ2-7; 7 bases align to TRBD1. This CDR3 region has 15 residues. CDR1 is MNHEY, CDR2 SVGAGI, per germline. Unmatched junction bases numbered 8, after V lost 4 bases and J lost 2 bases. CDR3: CASSFNWDSPYEQYF. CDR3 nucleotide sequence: TGTGCCAGCAGTTTTAACTGGGACAGTCCCTACGAGCAGTACTTC.

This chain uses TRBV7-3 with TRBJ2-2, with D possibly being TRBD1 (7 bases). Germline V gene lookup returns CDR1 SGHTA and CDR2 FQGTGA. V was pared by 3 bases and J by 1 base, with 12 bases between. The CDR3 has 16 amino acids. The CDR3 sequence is CASSFRGTVNTGELFF. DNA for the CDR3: TGTGCCAGCAGCTTCCGCGGGACAGTGAACACCGGGGAGCTGTTTTTT.

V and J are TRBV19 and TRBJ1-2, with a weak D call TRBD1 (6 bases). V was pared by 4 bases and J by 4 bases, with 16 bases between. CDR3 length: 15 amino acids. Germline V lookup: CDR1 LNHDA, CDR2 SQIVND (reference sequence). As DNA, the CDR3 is TGTGCCAGTAGTACCGCAGGGGAACGTTCCTATGGCTACACCTTC. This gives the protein CASSTAGERSYGYTF.

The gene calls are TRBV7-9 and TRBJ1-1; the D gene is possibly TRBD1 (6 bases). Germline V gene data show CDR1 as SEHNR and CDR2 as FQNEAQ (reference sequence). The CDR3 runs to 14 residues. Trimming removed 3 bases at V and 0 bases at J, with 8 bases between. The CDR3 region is CASSFQGMNTEAFF. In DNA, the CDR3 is TGTGCCAGCAGCTTTCAGGGGATGAACACTGAAGCTTTCTTT. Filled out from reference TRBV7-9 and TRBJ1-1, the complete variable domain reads DTGVSQNPRHKITKRGQNVTFRCDPISEHNRLYWYRQTLGQGPEFLTYFQNEAQLEKSRLLSDRFSAERPKGSFSTLEIQRTEQGDSAMYLCASSFQGMNTEAFFGQGTRLTVV.

CDR3 in amino acids: CASSLAPPGQLNTEAFF. The CDR3, as DNA: TGTGCCAGCAGCTTAGCGCCCCCGGGACAGTTAAACACTGAAGCTTTCTTT. The chain joins TRBV7-9 to TRBJ1-1; TRBD1 matches at 7 bases. Looked up from germline, CDR1 is SEHNR and CDR2 is FQNEAQ (reference sequence). The CDR3 sequence is 17 residues long. J was trimmed by 2 bases and V by 0 bases; bases with no gene match: 9.

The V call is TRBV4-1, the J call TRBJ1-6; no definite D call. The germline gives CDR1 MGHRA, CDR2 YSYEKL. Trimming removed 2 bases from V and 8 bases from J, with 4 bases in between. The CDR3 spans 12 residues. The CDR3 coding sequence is TGCGCCAGCAGCCAAAGCGATTCACCCCTCCACTTT. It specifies CASSQSDSPLHF.

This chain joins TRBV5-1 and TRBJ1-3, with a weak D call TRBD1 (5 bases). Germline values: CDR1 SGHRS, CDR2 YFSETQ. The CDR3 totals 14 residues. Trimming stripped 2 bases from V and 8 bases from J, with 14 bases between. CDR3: CASSFAGGRDTIYF. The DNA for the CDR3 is TGCGCCAGCAGCTTCGCCGGGGGAAGGGACACCATATATTTT.

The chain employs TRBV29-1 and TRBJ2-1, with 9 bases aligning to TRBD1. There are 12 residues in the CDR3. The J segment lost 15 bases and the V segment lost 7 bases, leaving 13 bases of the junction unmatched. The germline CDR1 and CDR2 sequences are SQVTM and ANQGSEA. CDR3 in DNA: TGCAGCGCCATAGATACCGGGACAGGGCTGTTCTTC. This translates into CSAIDTGTGLFF.

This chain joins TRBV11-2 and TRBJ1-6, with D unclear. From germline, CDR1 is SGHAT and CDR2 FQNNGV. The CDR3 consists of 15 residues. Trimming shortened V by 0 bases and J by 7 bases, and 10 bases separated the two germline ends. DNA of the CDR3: TGTGCCAGCAGCTTAGAGGCAGGAAACAATTCACCCCTCCACTTT. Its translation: CASSLEAGNNSPLHF.

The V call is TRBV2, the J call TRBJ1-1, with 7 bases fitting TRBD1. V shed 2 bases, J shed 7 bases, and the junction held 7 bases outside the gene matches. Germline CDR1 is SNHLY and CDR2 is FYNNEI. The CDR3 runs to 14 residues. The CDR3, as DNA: TGTGCCAGCAGTGAAACGACAGGGAGTGGTGAAGCTTTCTTT. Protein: CASSETTGSGEAFF.

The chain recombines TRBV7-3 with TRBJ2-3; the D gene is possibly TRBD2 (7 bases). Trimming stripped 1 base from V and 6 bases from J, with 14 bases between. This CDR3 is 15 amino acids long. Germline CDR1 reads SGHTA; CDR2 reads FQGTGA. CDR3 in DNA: TGTGCCAGCAGCTTAATGGGGGGGGCCAGGGATACGCAGTATTTT. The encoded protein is CASSLMGGARDTQYF. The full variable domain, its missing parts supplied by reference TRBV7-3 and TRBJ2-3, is GAGVSQTPSNKVTEKGKYVELRCDPISGHTALYWYRQSLGQGPEFLIYFQGTGAADDSGLPNDRFFAVRPEGSVSTLKIQRTERGDSAVYLCASSLMGGARDTQYFGPGTRLTVL.

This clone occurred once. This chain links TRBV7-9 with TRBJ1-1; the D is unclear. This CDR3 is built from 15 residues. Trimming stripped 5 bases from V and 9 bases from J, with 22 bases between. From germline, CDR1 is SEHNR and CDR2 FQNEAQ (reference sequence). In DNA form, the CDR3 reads TGTGCCAGCAGCAATAGTTTAGTCGACTCTGAAAAAGCTTTCTTT. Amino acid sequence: CASSNSLVDSEKAFF.

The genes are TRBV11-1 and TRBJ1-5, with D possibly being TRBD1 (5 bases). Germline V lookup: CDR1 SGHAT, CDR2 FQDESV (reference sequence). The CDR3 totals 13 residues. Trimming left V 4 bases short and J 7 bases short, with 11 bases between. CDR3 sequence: CASSWEEGQPQHF. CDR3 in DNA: TGTGCCAGCAGCTGGGAGGAGGGGCAGCCCCAGCATTTT.

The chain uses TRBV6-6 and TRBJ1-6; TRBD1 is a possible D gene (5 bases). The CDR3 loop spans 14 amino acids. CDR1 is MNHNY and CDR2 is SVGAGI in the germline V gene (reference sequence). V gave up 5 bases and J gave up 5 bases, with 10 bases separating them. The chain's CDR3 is CASSPRQNNSPLHF. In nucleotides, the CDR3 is TGTGCCAGCAGTCCCAGACAGAATAATTCACCCCTCCACTTT.

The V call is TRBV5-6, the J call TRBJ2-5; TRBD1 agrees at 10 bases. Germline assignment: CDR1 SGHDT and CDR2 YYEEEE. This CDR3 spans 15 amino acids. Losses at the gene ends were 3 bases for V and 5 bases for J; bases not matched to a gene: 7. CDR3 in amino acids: CASSSVTGGAETQYF. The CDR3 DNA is TGTGCCAGCAGCTCGGTGACAGGGGGCGCGGAGACCCAGTACTTC.

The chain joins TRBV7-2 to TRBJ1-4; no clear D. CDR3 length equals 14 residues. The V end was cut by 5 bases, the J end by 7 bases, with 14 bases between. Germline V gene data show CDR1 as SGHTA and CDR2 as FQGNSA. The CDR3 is CASSPGLDTEKLFF. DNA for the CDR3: TGTGCCAGCAGCCCTGGACTGGATACTGAAAAACTGTTTTTT. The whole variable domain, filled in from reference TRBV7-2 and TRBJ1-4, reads GAGVSQSPSNKVTEKGKDVELRCDPISGHTALYWYRQSLGQGLEFLIYFQGNSAPDKSGLPSDRFSAERTGGSVSTLTIQRTQQEDSAVYLCASSPGLDTEKLFFGSGTQLSVL.

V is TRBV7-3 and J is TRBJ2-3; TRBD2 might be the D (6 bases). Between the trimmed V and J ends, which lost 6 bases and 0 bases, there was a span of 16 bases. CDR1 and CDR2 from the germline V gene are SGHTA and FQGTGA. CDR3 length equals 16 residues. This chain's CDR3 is CASSLTRGFSTDTQYF. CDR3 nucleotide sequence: TGTGCCAGCAGTCTAACGCGGGGCTTTAGCACAGATACGCAGTATTTT.

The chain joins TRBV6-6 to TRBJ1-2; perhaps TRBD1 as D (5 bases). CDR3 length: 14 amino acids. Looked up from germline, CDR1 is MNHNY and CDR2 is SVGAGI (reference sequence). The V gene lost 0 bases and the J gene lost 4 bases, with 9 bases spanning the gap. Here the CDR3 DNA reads TGTGCCAGCAGTTACTCGGGGGGAATCTATGGCTACACCTTC. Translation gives CASSYSGGIYGYTF.

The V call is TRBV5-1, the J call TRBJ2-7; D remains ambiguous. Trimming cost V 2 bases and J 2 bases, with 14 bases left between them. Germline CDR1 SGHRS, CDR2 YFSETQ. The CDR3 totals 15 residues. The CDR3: CASSFYRVSPYEQYF. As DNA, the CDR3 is TGCGCCAGCAGCTTTTACCGGGTCTCGCCCTACGAGCAGTACTTC.

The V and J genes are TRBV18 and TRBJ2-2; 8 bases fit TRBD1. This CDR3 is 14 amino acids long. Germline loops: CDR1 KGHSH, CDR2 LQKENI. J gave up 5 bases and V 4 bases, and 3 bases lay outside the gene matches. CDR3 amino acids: CASSLTGETGELFF. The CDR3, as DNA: TGTGCCAGCTCACTGACAGGGGAGACCGGGGAGCTGTTTTTT.

This CDR3 reads CAWSVQGTFNQPQHF. CDR3 sequence (DNA): TGTGCCTGGAGTGTCCAGGGGACCTTCAATCAGCCCCAGCATTTT. This chain links TRBV30 with TRBJ1-5, with D tentatively TRBD1 (6 bases). The germline CDR1 and CDR2 sequences are GTSNPN and SVGIG (reference sequence). CDR3 length: 15 residues. V was cut by 0 bases and J by 3 bases, with 12 bases left in between.

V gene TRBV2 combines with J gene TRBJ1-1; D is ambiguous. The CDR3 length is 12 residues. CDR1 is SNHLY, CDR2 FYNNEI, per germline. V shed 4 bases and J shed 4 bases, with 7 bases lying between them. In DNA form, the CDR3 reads TGTGCCAGCAGTGGAGAACCCACTGAAGCTTTCTTT. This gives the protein CASSGEPTEAFF. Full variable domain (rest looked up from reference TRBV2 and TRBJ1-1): EPEVTQTPSHQVTQMGQEVILRCVPISNHLYFYWYRQILGQKVEFLVSFYNNEISEKSEIFDDQFSVERPDGSNFTLKIRSTKLEDSAMYFCASSGEPTEAFFGQGTRLTVV.

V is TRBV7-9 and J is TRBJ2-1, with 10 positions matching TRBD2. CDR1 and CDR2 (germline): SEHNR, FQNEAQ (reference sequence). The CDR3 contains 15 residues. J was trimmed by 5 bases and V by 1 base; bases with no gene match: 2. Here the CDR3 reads CASSLGTSGNNEQFF. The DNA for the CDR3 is TGTGCCAGCAGCTTAGGGACTAGCGGAAACAATGAGCAGTTCTTC.

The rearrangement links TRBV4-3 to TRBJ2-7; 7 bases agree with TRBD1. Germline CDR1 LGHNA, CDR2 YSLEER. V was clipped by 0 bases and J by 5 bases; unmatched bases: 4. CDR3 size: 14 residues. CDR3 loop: CASSQDGQGDEQYF. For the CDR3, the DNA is TGCGCCAGCAGCCAAGATGGGCAGGGGGACGAGCAGTACTTC.

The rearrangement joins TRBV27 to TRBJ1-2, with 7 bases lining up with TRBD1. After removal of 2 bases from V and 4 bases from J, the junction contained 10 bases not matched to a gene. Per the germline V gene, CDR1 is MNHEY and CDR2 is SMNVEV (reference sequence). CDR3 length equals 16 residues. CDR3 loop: CASSLTGESTSYGYTF. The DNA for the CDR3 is TGTGCCAGCAGTTTAACAGGGGAATCCACCTCCTATGGCTACACCTTC.